Described below is a single TCR beta chain sequence and its context. This CDR3 spans 13 amino acids. Trimming shortened V by 4 bases and J by 7 bases, and 10 bases separated the two germline ends. The germline V gene has CDR1 MDHEN and CDR2 SYDVKM. These data come from a study of CD8+CD57+ T cells in acquired aplastic anemia. Genomic DNA constituted the template upon which TCR beta VDJ and CDR3 profiling was performed. TCRdb used MiXCR to reprocess the reads, holding one entry per CDR3 protein. The sample records 200,000 or so distinct CDR3 sequences, 64% being singletons. The genes are TRBV28 and TRBJ2-2; no definite D call. The sequence was collected from a human donor with severe aplastic anemia or a healthy control (not recorded which). The sequencing input was sorted CD4+, CD8+, or CD8+CD57+ T cells (not recorded which) from PBMCs. CDR3 residues: CASSSILGGELFF. The CDR3 DNA reads as TGTGCCAGCAGTTCCATCCTTGGCGGGGAGCTGTTTTTT. Variable domain in full (rest from reference TRBV28 and TRBJ2-2): DVKVTQSSRYLVKRTGEKVFLECVQDMDHENMFWYRQDPGLGLRLIYFSYDVKMKEKGDIPEGYSVSREKKERFSLILESASTNQTSMYLCASSSILGGELFFGEGSRLTVL.